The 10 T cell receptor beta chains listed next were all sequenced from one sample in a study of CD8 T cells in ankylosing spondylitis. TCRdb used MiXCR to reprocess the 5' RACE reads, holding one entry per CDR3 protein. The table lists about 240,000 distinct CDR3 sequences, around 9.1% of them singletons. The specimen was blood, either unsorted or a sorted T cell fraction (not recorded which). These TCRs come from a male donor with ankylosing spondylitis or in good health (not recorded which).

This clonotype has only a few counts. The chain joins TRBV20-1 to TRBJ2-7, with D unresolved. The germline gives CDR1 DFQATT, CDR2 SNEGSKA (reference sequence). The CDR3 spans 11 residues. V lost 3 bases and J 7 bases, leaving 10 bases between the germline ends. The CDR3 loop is CSASRNREQYF. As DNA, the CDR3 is TGCAGTGCTAGCAGAAACAGAGAGCAGTACTTC.

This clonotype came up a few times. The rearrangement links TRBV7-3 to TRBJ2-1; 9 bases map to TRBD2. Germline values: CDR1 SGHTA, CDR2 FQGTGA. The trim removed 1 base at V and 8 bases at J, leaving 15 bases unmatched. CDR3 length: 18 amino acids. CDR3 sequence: CASSLIGGQGGREYEQFF. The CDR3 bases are TGTGCCAGCAGCTTAATCGGTGGGCAAGGCGGGAGGGAATATGAGCAGTTCTTC.

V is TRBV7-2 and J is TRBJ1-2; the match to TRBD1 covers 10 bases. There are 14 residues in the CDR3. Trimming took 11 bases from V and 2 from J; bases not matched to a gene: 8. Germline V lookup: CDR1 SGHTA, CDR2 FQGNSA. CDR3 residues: CAATGDRGNYGYTF. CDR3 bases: TGTGCCGCCACTGGGGACAGGGGAAACTATGGCTACACCTTC. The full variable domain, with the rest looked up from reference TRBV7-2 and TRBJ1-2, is GAGVSQSPSNKVTEKGKDVELRCDPISGHTALYWYRQSLGQGLEFLIYFQGNSAPDKSGLPSDRFSAERTGGSVSTLTIQRTQQEDSAVYLCAATGDRGNYGYTFGSGTRLTVV.

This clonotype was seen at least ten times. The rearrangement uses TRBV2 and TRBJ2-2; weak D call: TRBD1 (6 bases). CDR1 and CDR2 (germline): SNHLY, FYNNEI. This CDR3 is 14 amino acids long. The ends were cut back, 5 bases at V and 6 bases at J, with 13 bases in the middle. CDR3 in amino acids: CASSPWDNAGELFF. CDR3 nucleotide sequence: TGTGCCAGCAGTCCGTGGGACAACGCCGGGGAGCTGTTTTTT.

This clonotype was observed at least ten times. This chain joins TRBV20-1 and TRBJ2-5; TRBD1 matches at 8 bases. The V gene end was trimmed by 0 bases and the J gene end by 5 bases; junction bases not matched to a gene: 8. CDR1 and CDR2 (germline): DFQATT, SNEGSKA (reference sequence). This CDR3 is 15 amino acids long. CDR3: CSARDLTGAGETQYF. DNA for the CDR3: TGCAGTGCTAGAGATCTGACAGGGGCTGGTGAGACCCAGTACTTC.

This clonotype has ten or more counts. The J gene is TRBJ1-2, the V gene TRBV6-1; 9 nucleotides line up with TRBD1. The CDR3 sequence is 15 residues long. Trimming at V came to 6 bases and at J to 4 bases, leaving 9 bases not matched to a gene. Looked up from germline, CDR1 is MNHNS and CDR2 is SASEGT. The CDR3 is CASSPGGTGRYGYTF. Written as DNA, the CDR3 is TGTGCCAGCAGCCCGGGGGGGACAGGGCGCTATGGCTACACCTTC.

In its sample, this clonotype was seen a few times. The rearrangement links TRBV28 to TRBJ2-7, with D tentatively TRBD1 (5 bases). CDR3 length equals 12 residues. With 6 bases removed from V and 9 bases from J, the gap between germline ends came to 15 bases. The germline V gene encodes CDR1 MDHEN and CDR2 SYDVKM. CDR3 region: CASSLGVNRQYF. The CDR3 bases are TGTGCCAGCAGCCTAGGGGTAAACCGGCAGTACTTC.

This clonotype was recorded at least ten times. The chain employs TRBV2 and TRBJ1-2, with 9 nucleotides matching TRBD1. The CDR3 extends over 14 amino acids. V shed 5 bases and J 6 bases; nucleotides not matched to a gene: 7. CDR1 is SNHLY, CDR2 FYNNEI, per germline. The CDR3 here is CASSSSGTGNGYTF. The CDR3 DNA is TGTGCCAGCAGTTCCTCCGGGACAGGGAATGGCTACACCTTC.

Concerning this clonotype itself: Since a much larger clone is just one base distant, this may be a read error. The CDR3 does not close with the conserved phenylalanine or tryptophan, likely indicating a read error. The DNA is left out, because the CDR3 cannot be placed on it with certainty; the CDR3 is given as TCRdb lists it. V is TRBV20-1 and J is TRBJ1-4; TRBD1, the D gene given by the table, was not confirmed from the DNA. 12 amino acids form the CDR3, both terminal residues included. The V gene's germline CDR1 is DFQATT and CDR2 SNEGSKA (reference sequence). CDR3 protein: CSARDRGLKLFL.

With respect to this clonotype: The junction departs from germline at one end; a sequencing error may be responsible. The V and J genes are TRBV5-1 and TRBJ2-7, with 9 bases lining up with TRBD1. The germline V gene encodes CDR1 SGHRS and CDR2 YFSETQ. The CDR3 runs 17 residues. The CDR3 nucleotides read TGCGCCAGCAGCTTGGGGGTCGGGACAGGGTTACCCTACGAGCGGTACTTC. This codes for CASSLGVGTGLPYERYF.